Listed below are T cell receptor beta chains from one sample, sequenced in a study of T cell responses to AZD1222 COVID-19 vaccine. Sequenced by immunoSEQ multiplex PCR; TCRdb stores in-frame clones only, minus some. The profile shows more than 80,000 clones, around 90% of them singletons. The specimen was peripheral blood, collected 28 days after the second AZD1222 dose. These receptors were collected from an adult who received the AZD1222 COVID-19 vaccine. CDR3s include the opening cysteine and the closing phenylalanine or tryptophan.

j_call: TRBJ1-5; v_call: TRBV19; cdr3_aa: CASSSLQGNQPQHF
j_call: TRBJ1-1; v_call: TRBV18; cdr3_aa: CASSPEWGNTEAFF
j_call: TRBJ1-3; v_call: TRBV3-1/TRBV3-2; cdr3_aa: CASSQGKGAGNTIYF
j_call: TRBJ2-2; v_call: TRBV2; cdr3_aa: CASSEDTGELFF
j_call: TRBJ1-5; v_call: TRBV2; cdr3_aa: CASSFTTSNQPQHF
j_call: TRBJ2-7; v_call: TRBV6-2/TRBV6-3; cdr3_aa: CASSYAGQKSPYEQYF
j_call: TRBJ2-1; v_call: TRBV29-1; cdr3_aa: CSARTGKGYNEQFF
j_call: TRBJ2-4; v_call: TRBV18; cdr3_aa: CASSPPWGALAKNIQYF
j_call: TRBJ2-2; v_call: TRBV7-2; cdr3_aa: CASSLHGELFF
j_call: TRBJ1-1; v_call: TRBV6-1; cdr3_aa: CASSGQGYTEAFF
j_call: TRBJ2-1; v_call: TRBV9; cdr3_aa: CASSVGGGDEQFF
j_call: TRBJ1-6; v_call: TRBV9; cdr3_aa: CASREGSSYNSPLHF
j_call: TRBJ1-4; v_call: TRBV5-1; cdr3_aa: CASSPRATIAATNEKLFF
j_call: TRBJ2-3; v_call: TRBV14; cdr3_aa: CASSRIAGVTPTDTQYF
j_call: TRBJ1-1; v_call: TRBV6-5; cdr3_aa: CASSPGTVNTEAFF
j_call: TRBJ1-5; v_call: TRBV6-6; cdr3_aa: CASSYQQGDNQPQHF
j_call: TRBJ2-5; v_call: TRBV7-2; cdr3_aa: CASSLVGATIQETQYF
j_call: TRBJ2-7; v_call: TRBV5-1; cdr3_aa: CASRPSIRDRVHEQYF